The 15 T cell receptor beta chains presented below share a single source sample, sequenced in a study of beta chain features in type 1 diabetes. Study conclusions and caveats: There was a moderate but significant shortening of TCRB CDR3s in all four CD4+ subsets of Type 1 diabetes patients.

These receptors' antigens are unknown. Expressed TCRB transcripts were sequenced because the isolated RNA had all been reverse transcribed beforehand. Method: immunoSEQ multiplex PCR; TCRdb's copy keeps in-frame clones and lacks some. This table holds 50,000 to 65,000 clones, approximately 45% found once. Source material: Tregs from blood. All receptors come from a man under 40 with type 1 diabetes.

The V and J genes are TRBV7-9 and TRBJ1-1; D not resolved. V lost 5 bases and J 6 bases, leaving 13 bases between the germline ends. CDR3 length: 13 residues. CDR1 is SEHNR and CDR2 is FQNEAQ in the germline V gene (reference sequence). CDR3 sequence (DNA): TGTGCCAGCAGCCGCTCGGAGGTTCCTGAAGCTTTCTTT. This gives the protein CASSRSEVPEAFF.

V is TRBV2 and J is TRBJ1-6; TRBD1 is a possible D gene (6 bases). V dropped 7 bases and J dropped 5 bases, with 12 bases sitting between them. Germline V gene lookup returns CDR1 SNHLY and CDR2 FYNNEI. This CDR3 region has 14 residues. The DNA of the CDR3 is TGTGCCAGCAAGAGACAGGCCAATAATTCACCCCTCCACTTT. This sequence encodes CASKRQANNSPLHF.

The gene calls are TRBV5-4 and TRBJ2-2, with D unclear. Germline V gives CDR1 SGHNT, CDR2 YYREEE (reference sequence). Trimming left V 0 bases short and J 1 base short, with 4 bases between. This CDR3 is built from 14 residues. CDR3 sequence (DNA): TGTGCCAGCAGCTTGGAGCGGAACACCGGGGAGCTGTTTTTT. Its translation is CASSLERNTGELFF.

This clone was counted only a few times. V gene TRBV7-2 combines with J gene TRBJ2-5, with 7 bases lining up with TRBD1. Germline V gene sequence: CDR1 SGHTA, CDR2 FQGNSA. This CDR3 has 15 residues. V lost 5 bases to trimming and J lost 2 bases; unmatched junction nucleotides: 8. This CDR3 is CASSPVGTAQETQYF. DNA for the CDR3: TGTGCCAGCAGCCCTGTCGGGACAGCTCAAGAGACCCAGTACTTC.

V usage is TRBV28 and J usage is TRBJ2-3; 10 bases line up with TRBD2. The CDR3 totals 15 residues. V lost 6 bases and J lost 1; bases outside the gene matches: 4. CDR1 and CDR2 (germline): MDHEN, SYDVKM. CDR3 sequence: CASSRGTSGTDTQYF. CDR3 nucleotides: TGTGCCAGCAGCCGGGGGACTAGCGGCACAGATACGCAGTATTTT.

The genes are TRBV7-2 and TRBJ2-3; 10 bases line up with TRBD2. The CDR3 has 16 amino acids. Trimming removed 3 bases from V and 4 bases from J; junction bases left unmatched: 7. CDR1 and CDR2 from the germline V gene are SGHTA and FQGNSA. CDR3 region: CASSFQREGGADTQYF. The CDR3 coding sequence is TGTGCCAGCAGCTTTCAGCGGGAGGGGGGGGCAGATACGCAGTATTTT. The full variable domain, rest sourced from reference TRBV7-2 and TRBJ2-3, is GAGVSQSPSNKVTEKGKDVELRCDPISGHTALYWYRQSLGQGLEFLIYFQGNSAPDKSGLPSDRFSAERTGGSVSTLTIQRTQQEDSAVYLCASSFQREGGADTQYFGPGTRLTVL.

The chain links TRBV11-2 to TRBJ2-2; no definite D call. The germline V gene encodes CDR1 SGHAT and CDR2 FQNNGV. With 5 bases removed from V and 1 base from J, the gap between germline ends came to 17 bases. The CDR3 extends over 17 amino acids. DNA of the CDR3: TGTGCCAGCAGCCCCTCCGCCGACTTCCGGAACACCGGGGAGCTGTTTTTT. It encodes CASSPSADFRNTGELFF.

The chain is built from TRBV5-1 and TRBJ2-3; D may be TRBD2 (5 bases). This CDR3 contains 15 residues. Germline V gene lookup returns CDR1 SGHRS and CDR2 YFSETQ. V was pared by 5 bases and J by 2 bases, with 15 bases between. This chain's CDR3 is CASRQEGEATDTQYF. The CDR3 nucleotides read TGCGCCAGCAGGCAAGAGGGAGAGGCCACAGATACGCAGTATTTT.

CDR3 nucleotides: TGTGCCAGCAGCTTAGCGCTTAATGGCAGGTCAGAGACCCAGTACTTC. It specifies CASSLALNGRSETQYF. The rearrangement uses TRBV7-2 and TRBJ2-5, with no clear D. The CDR3 is made up of 16 amino acids. Trimming left V 0 bases short and J 4 bases short, with 15 bases between. Germline V lookup: CDR1 SGHTA, CDR2 FQGNSA.

The J gene is TRBJ1-4, the V gene TRBV5-4, with D maybe TRBD1 (5 bases). Germline V gives CDR1 SGHNT, CDR2 YYREEE (reference sequence). V lost 3 bases, J lost 6 bases, and 15 bases lay in between. The CDR3 spans 15 residues. CDR3 DNA: TGTGCCAGCAGCTCTCAGGGTAGAGCAGATGAAAAACTGTTTTTT. This codes for CASSSQGRADEKLFF.

The gene calls are TRBV5-4 and TRBJ1-2; D might be TRBD1 (5 bases). The V end lost 1 base, the J end lost 7 bases, and 17 bases lay between the germline ends. This CDR3 comprises 15 residues. The germline V gene encodes CDR1 SGHNT and CDR2 YYREEE (reference sequence). DNA of the CDR3: TGTGCCAGCAGCTTGTGGGAGGGGTCGCCGCGTGGCTACACCTTC. Translated, it gives CASSLWEGSPRGYTF.

This chain links TRBV11-2 with TRBJ2-7, with D possibly TRBD1 on 5 matching bases. In germline, CDR1 is SGHAT, CDR2 FQNNGV. V shed 3 bases and J shed 6 bases, with 12 bases lying between them. The CDR3 is made up of 13 amino acids. As DNA, the CDR3 is TGTGCCAGCAGCTTTAGTAGGGGTAGCGAGCAGTACTTC. Protein: CASSFSRGSEQYF.

The chain carries TRBV28 and TRBJ2-5; 12 nucleotides align to TRBD2. This CDR3 is built from 17 residues. The J segment lost 5 bases and the V segment lost 5 bases, leaving 12 bases of the junction unmatched. Germline CDR1 reads MDHEN; CDR2 reads SYDVKM. CDR3 sequence (DNA): TGTGCCAGCAGTGGTACTTCTAGCGGGAGGGCCTATGAGACCCAGTACTTC. It codes for CASSGTSSGRAYETQYF.

This clone has a handful of counts. This CDR3 is CASSAPARSLHGANVLTF. The CDR3 nucleotides are TGTGCCAGCAGCGCCCCGGCGCGGTCGCTACACGGGGCCAACGTCCTGACTTTC. The J gene is TRBJ2-6, the V gene TRBV7-9; D remains unclear. Per germline, CDR1 SEHNR and CDR2 FQNEAQ (reference sequence). Deletions cut 5 bases from V and 4 bases from J, with 21 bases between. CDR3 length: 18 amino acids.

This clone came up a few times. The genes are TRBV2 and TRBJ2-1, with TRBD1 matching over 7 bases. This CDR3 is 13 amino acids long. From germline, CDR1 is SNHLY and CDR2 FYNNEI. V lost 10 bases to trimming and J lost 5 bases; unmatched junction nucleotides: 8. The CDR3 coding sequence is TGTGCCACTCAATGGACAGGAAACAATGAGCAGTTCTTC. This sequence encodes CATQWTGNNEQFF.